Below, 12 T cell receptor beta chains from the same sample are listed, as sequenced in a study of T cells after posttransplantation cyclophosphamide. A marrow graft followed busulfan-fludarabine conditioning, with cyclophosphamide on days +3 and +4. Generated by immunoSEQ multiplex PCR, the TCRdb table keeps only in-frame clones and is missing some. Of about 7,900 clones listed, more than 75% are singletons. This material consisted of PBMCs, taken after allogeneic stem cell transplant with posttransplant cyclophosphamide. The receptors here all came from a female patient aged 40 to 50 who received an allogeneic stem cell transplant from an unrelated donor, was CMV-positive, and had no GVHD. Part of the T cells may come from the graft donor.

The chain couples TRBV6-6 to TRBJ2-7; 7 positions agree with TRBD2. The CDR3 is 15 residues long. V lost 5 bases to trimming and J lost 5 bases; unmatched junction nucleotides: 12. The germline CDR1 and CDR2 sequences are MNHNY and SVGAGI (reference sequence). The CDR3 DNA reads TGTGCCAGCAGTCCCTCCGGGACTAAGTTCCACGAGCAGTACTTC. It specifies CASSPSGTKFHEQYF.

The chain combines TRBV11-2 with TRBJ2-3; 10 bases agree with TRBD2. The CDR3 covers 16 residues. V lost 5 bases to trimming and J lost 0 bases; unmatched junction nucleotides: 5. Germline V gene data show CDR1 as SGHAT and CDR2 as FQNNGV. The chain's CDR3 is CASSQIAGGSTDTQYF. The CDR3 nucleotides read TGTGCCAGCAGCCAAATAGCGGGGGGTAGCACAGATACGCAGTATTTT.

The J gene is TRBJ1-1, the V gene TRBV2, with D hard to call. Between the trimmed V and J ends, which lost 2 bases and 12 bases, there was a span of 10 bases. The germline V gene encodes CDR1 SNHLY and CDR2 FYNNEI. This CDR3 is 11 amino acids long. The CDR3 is CASSELVSPFF. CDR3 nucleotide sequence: TGTGCCAGCAGTGAATTAGTATCACCTTTCTTT.

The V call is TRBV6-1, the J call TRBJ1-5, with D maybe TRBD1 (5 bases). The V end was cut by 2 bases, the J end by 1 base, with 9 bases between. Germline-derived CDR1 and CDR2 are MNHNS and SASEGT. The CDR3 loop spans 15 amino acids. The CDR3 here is CASSELAGSNQPQHF. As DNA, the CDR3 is TGTGCCAGCAGTGAACTGGCAGGGAGCAATCAGCCCCAGCATTTT.

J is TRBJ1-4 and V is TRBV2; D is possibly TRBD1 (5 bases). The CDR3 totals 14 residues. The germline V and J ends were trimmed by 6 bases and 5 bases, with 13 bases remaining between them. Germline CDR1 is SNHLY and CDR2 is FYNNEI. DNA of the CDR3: TGTGCCAGCAGCCCCCAGACAGTCAATGAAAAACTGTTTTTT. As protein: CASSPQTVNEKLFF.

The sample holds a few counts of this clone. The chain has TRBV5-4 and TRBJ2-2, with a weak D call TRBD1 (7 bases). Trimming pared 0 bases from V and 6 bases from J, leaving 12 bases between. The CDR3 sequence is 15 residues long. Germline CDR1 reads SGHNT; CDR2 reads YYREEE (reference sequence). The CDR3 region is CASSLEQGGPGELFF. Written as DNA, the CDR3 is TGTGCCAGCAGCTTGGAGCAGGGGGGCCCCGGGGAGCTGTTTTTT.

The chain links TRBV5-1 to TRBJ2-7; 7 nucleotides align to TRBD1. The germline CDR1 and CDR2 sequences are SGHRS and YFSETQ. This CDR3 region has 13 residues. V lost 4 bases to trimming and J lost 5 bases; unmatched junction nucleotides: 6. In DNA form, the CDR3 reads TGCGCCAGCAGCACAGGGGTTCAAGACGAGCAGTACTTC. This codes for CASSTGVQDEQYF. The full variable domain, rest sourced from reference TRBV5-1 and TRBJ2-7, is KAGVTQTPRYLIKTRGQQVTLSCSPISGHRSVSWYQQTPGQGLQFLFEYFSETQRNKGNFPGRFSGRQFSNSRSEMNVSTLELGDSALYLCASSTGVQDEQYFGPGTRLTVT.

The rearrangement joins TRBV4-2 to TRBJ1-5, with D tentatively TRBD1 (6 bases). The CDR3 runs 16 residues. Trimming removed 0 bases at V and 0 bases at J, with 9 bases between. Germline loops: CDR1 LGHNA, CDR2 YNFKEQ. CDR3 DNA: TGTGCCAGCAGCCAAGATGCGACAGGTAGCAATCAGCCCCAGCATTTT. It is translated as CASSQDATGSNQPQHF.

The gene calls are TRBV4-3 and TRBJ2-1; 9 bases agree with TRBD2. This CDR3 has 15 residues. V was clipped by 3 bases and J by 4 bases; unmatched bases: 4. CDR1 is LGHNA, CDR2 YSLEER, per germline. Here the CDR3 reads CASSQLAGPYNEQFF. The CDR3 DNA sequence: TGCGCCAGCAGCCAGCTAGCGGGGCCTTACAATGAGCAGTTCTTC.

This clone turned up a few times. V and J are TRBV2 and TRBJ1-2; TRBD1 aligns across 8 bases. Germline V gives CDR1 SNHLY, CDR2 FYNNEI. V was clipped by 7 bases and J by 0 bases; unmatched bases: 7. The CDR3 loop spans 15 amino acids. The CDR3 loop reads CASKKQGDPNYGYTF. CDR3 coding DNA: TGTGCCAGCAAGAAACAGGGGGATCCTAACTATGGCTACACCTTC.

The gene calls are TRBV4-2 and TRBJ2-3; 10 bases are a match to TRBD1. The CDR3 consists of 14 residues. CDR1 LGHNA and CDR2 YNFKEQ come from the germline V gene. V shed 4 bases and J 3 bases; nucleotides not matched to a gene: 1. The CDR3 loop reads CASSPGQGTDTQYF. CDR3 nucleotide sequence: TGTGCCAGCAGCCCGGGACAGGGGACAGATACGCAGTATTTT.

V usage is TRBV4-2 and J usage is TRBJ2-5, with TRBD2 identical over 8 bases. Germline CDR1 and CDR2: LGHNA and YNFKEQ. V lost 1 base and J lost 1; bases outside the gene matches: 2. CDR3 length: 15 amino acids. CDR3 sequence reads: CASSQGGGPQETQYF. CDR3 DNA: TGTGCCAGCAGCCAAGGCGGGGGGCCCCAAGAGACCCAGTACTTC.